Following are 29 T cell receptor beta chains from one sample sequenced in a study of blood T cell repertoires in COVID-19. Data came from immunoSEQ multiplex PCR; TCRdb stores just in-frame clones and leaves some out. The repertoire includes roughly 140,000 clones, around 90% of them detected once, and about 2% sits in the top ten. Sequenced input: peripheral blood. The receptors were sampled from a man in his 70s with acute or convalescent COVID-19.

The rearrangement links TRBV14 to TRBJ2-5, with 8 bases that match TRBD2. Germline assignment: CDR1 SGHDN and CDR2 FVKESK. V shed 4 bases and J 3 bases; nucleotides not matched to a gene: 7. The CDR3 extends over 15 amino acids. The CDR3 sequence is CASSPLGAGEETQYF. For the CDR3, the DNA is TGTGCCAGCAGCCCCCTGGGAGCGGGAGAAGAGACCCAGTACTTC. The entire variable domain, with the rest obtained from reference TRBV14 and TRBJ2-5, is as follows: EAGVTQFPSHSVIEKGQTVTLRCDPISGHDNLYWYRRVMGKEIKFLLHFVKESKQDESGMPNNRFLAERTGGTYSTLKVQPAELEDSGVYFCASSPLGAGEETQYFGPGTRLLVL.

This chain connects TRBV9 to TRBJ2-3; 11 bases are shared with TRBD2. V gave up 4 bases and J gave up 6 bases; unmatched junction bases: 7. CDR3 size: 15 residues. CDR1 SGDLS and CDR2 YYNGEE come from the germline V gene. The CDR3 here is CASSPWTSGWDTQYF. The CDR3 bases are TGTGCCAGCAGCCCTTGGACTAGCGGGTGGGATACGCAGTATTTT.

The chain recombines TRBV3-1 (or the pseudogene TRBV3-2) with TRBJ1-1; D is uncertain. The CDR3 spans 13 residues. The germline V gene has CDR1 LGHDT and CDR2 YNNKEL (reference sequence). Deletions cut 0 bases from V and 11 bases from J, with 13 bases between. CDR3 nucleotides: TGTGCCAGCAGCCAAGACGAGGCCCGACGGGCTTTCTTT. Amino acids: CASSQDEARRAFF.

The V and J genes are TRBV6-1 and TRBJ2-1; 9 bases are a match to TRBD1. The CDR3 loop spans 15 amino acids. The trim removed 3 bases at V and 7 bases at J, leaving 7 bases unmatched. Germline loops: CDR1 MNHNS, CDR2 SASEGT. This chain's CDR3 is CASSDRDRVRNEQFF. Written as DNA, the CDR3 is TGTGCCAGCAGTGACCGGGACAGGGTGAGGAATGAGCAGTTCTTC.

CDR3 DNA: TGTGCCAGCAGCCCGGGCAGAGGGAGTAGAGATACGCAGTATTTT. This gives the protein CASSPGRGSRDTQYF. The chain recombines TRBV7-2 with TRBJ2-3; D perhaps matches TRBD2 (5 bases). The CDR3 runs to 15 residues. Trimming removed 5 bases from V and 5 bases from J, with 17 bases in between. Germline CDR1 and CDR2: SGHTA and FQGNSA. Drawing the rest from reference TRBV7-2 and TRBJ2-3, the complete variable domain is GAGVSQSPSNKVTEKGKDVELRCDPISGHTALYWYRQSLGQGLEFLIYFQGNSAPDKSGLPSDRFSAERTGGSVSTLTIQRTQQEDSAVYLCASSPGRGSRDTQYFGPGTRLTVL.

In its sample, this clone was seen once. This rearrangement joins TRBV5-1 to TRBJ1-1; D uncertain. V gave up 2 bases and J gave up 4 bases, with 15 bases separating them. The length of the CDR3 is 15 residues. Germline values: CDR1 SGHRS, CDR2 YFSETQ. The CDR3 loop is CASSFETPGSTEAFF. The CDR3 coding sequence is TGCGCCAGCAGCTTTGAGACCCCGGGGAGCACTGAAGCTTTCTTT.

The chain joins TRBV2 to TRBJ2-7, with D uncertain. Germline V lookup: CDR1 SNHLY, CDR2 FYNNEI. Trimming cost V 2 bases and J 1 base, with 6 bases left between them. This CDR3 has 13 residues. The CDR3 DNA sequence: TGTGCCAGCAGTGAATGGGCTTCCTACGAGCAGTACTTC. Residues: CASSEWASYEQYF.

This sequence joins TRBV29-1 and TRBJ1-1; perhaps TRBD1 as D (6 bases). This CDR3 is built from 13 residues. Germline-derived CDR1 and CDR2 are SQVTM and ANQGSEA. The V end lost 4 bases, the J end lost 7 bases, and 16 bases lay between the germline ends. CDR3 in amino acids: CSVARRGRGEAFF. DNA for the CDR3: TGCAGCGTTGCTCGGAGGGGGAGGGGTGAAGCTTTCTTT. Combining the CDR3 with reference TRBV29-1 and TRBJ1-1 gives the whole variable domain SAVISQKPSRDICQRGTSLTIQCQVDSQVTMMFWYRQQPGQSLTLIATANQGSEATYESGFVIDKFPISRPNLTFSTLTVSNMSPEDSSIYLCSVARRGRGEAFFGQGTRLTVV.

This rearrangement joins TRBV6-4 to TRBJ1-4, with D maybe TRBD1 (5 bases). In germline, CDR1 is MRHNA, CDR2 SNTAGT. V lost 6 bases, J lost 4 bases, and 15 bases lay in between. The CDR3 is 15 amino acids. As DNA, the CDR3 is TGTGCCAGCAGACGAACAGGCTATAATAATGAAAAACTGTTTTTT. The encoded protein is CASRRTGYNNEKLFF.

This clone was seen a few times. This chain joins TRBV28 and TRBJ1-1; TRBD1 is a possible D gene (5 bases). V lost 7 bases, J lost 1 base, and 10 bases lay in between. CDR1 MDHEN and CDR2 SYDVKM come from the germline V gene. This CDR3 spans 13 amino acids. The CDR3 nucleotides read TGTGCCAGCACCATGACAGAGAACACTGAAGCTTTCTTT. The encoded protein is CASTMTENTEAFF.

This clone was seen once. V gene TRBV4-2 combines with J gene TRBJ1-4; TRBD1 matches at 8 bases. CDR1 is LGHNA, CDR2 YNFKEQ, per germline. V trimming: 3 bases; J trimming: 8 bases; junction bases outside the gene matches: 8. The CDR3 totals 15 residues. CDR3 protein: CASSQGDRGEEKLFF. The CDR3 bases are TGTGCCAGCAGCCAGGGTGACAGGGGCGAAGAAAAACTGTTTTTT.

This clone has only one observation. CDR3 sequence (DNA): TGCGCCAGCAGTGTTAGCTCCTACGAGCAGTACTTC. It is translated as CASSVSSYEQYF. The V and J genes are TRBV10-2 and TRBJ2-7; D unresolved. Germline V gives CDR1 WSHSY, CDR2 SAAADI. The CDR3 contains 12 residues. Trimming removed 4 bases at V and 0 bases at J, with 4 bases between.

This chain connects TRBV27 to TRBJ2-1, with 9 nucleotides matching TRBD2. Germline V gene data show CDR1 as MNHEY and CDR2 as SMNVEV (reference sequence). V was pared by 6 bases and J by 10 bases, with 10 bases of the junction left unmatched. The CDR3 has 14 residues. CDR3 residues: CASSNSGGIFEQFF. The CDR3 DNA follows: TGTGCCAGCAGCAATAGCGGGGGTATTTTCGAGCAGTTCTTC.

The chain couples TRBV19 to TRBJ1-5, with 9 bases aligning to TRBD1. CDR1 and CDR2 from the germline V gene are LNHDA and SQIVND (reference sequence). The V and J ends lost 10 bases and 0 bases, in that order; junction bases with no gene match: 10. This CDR3 region has 16 residues. The CDR3 nucleotides are TGTGCCACCAAGCGACAGGGGGAATATAGCAATCAGCCCCAGCATTTT. Translating gives CATKRQGEYSNQPQHF.

The chain combines TRBV15 with TRBJ1-5; 8 nucleotides match TRBD1. CDR3 length: 15 residues. J was trimmed by 11 bases and V by 2 bases; bases with no gene match: 11. The germline V gene has CDR1 LNHNV and CDR2 YYDKDF (reference sequence). The CDR3 DNA follows: TGTGCCACCAGCAGATCGAACAGGGGGACCTCGGCCCAGCATTTT. It yields the protein CATSRSNRGTSAQHF.

The genes are TRBV2 and TRBJ2-2; a weak D match, TRBD2 (6 bases). Trimming took off 6 bases at V and 3 bases at J, with 14 bases between the two ends. CDR1 is SNHLY and CDR2 is FYNNEI in the germline V gene. The CDR3 runs to 15 residues. CDR3 sequence reads: CASRAPGGDTGELFF. The CDR3 DNA sequence: TGTGCCAGCAGGGCCCCCGGAGGGGACACCGGGGAGCTGTTTTTT. Looking up the rest from reference TRBV2 and TRBJ2-2 gives the full variable domain: EPEVTQTPSHQVTQMGQEVILRCVPISNHLYFYWYRQILGQKVEFLVSFYNNEISEKSEIFDDQFSVERPDGSNFTLKIRSTKLEDSAMYFCASRAPGGDTGELFFGEGSRLTVL.

Only one count was recorded for this clone. The rearrangement uses TRBV11-2 and TRBJ2-1; D is possibly TRBD2 (6 bases). V was cut by 1 base and J by 2 bases, with 21 bases left in between. This CDR3 is built from 19 residues. Germline lookup yields CDR1 SGHAT and CDR2 FQNNGV. CDR3 protein: CASSLVGLARGRTYNEQFF. DNA of the CDR3: TGTGCCAGCAGCTTAGTGGGGCTAGCGAGGGGTAGGACCTACAATGAGCAGTTCTTC.

This clone was seen a few times. This sequence joins TRBV7-2 and TRBJ1-2, with TRBD1 matching over 11 bases. V lost 7 bases to trimming and J lost 7 bases; unmatched junction nucleotides: 14. CDR3 length: 16 residues. Germline V CDR1 and CDR2: SGHTA, FQGNSA. In DNA, the CDR3 is TGTGCCAGCATGGGTGTCCCGGGACAGGGGGTTGGTGGCTACACCTTC. Protein product: CASMGVPGQGVGGYTF.

The rearrangement links TRBV6-5 to TRBJ1-6, with a possible D match to TRBD1 (6 bases). From germline, CDR1 is MNHEY and CDR2 SVGAGI. This CDR3 comprises 15 residues. V lost 7 bases, J lost 5 bases, and 15 bases lay in between. CDR3 bases: TGTGCCAGCACCGGGCGCAGGGGCGATAATTCACCCCTCCACTTT. As protein: CASTGRRGDNSPLHF.

The chain is built from TRBV11-2 and TRBJ1-2, with TRBD1 matching 7 bases. CDR3 length equals 15 residues. V gave up 4 bases and J gave up 4 bases; unmatched junction bases: 9. The V gene's germline CDR1 is SGHAT and CDR2 FQNNGV. The CDR3 region is CASSSWTGGSYGYTF. CDR3 DNA: TGTGCCAGCAGCTCGTGGACAGGTGGGAGCTATGGCTACACCTTC.

The chain uses TRBV19 and TRBJ2-1; 7 bases are shared with TRBD2. V was pared by 4 bases and J by 10 bases, with 10 bases of the junction left unmatched. The germline V gene encodes CDR1 LNHDA and CDR2 SQIVND (reference sequence). CDR3 length equals 14 residues. The CDR3 spells CASSRAGRAWEQFF. CDR3 coding DNA: TGTGCCAGTAGTAGGGCAGGGAGGGCATGGGAGCAGTTCTTC. The full variable domain, its missing parts supplied by reference TRBV19 and TRBJ2-1, is DGGITQSPKYLFRKEGQNVTLSCEQNLNHDAMYWYRQDPGQGLRLIYYSQIVNDFQKGDIAEGYSVSREKKESFPLTVTSAQKNPTAFYLCASSRAGRAWEQFFGPGTRLTVL.

This rearrangement joins TRBV2 to TRBJ1-4, with D possibly being TRBD1 (5 bases). The germline V and J ends were trimmed by 4 bases and 3 bases, with 9 bases remaining between them. Germline lookup yields CDR1 SNHLY and CDR2 FYNNEI. This CDR3 is 14 amino acids long. This CDR3 is CASSVIRANEKLFF. DNA for the CDR3: TGTGCCAGCAGTGTAATCAGGGCTAATGAAAAACTGTTTTTT.

The chain combines TRBV18 with TRBJ2-7; TRBD2 aligns across 10 bases. Trimming cost V 2 bases and J 4 bases; bases outside gene matches: 2. CDR3 length: 14 residues. Germline assignment: CDR1 KGHSH and CDR2 LQKENI. This chain's CDR3 is CASSPSSGGYEQYF. DNA for the CDR3: TGTGCCAGCTCACCATCTAGCGGGGGATACGAGCAGTACTTC.

The J gene is TRBJ2-4, the V gene TRBV6-5, with D unclear. The CDR3 sequence is 12 residues long. Germline V gene lookup returns CDR1 MNHEY and CDR2 SVGAGI. The ends were cut back, 2 bases at V and 9 bases at J, with 8 bases in the middle. CDR3 DNA: TGTGCCAGCAGTTACGGAGAAGGCATTCAGTACTTC. Translated: CASSYGEGIQYF.

This chain links TRBV10-3 with TRBJ2-2; D assignment may be TRBD1 or TRBD2 (6 bases each). CDR3 size: 14 residues. V was clipped by 9 bases and J by 3 bases, with 14 bases between them. Germline V gene sequence: CDR1 ENHRY, CDR2 SYGVKD. For the CDR3, the DNA is TGTGCCATAAGGGAGGCAGGGGACACCGGGGAGCTGTTTTTT. This encodes CAIREAGDTGELFF.

The chain couples TRBV27 to TRBJ1-3; D call uncertain. V lost 4 bases, J lost 10 bases, and 17 bases lay in between. Germline V lookup: CDR1 MNHEY, CDR2 SMNVEV (reference sequence). The CDR3 extends over 14 amino acids. The CDR3, as DNA: TGTGCCAGCAGTTCTACTCGGCGCTCGGGAACCATATATTTT. The encoded protein is CASSSTRRSGTIYF.

V is TRBV7-9 and J is TRBJ2-3, with 11 bases fitting TRBD2. V was pared by 3 bases and J by 6 bases, with 8 bases of the junction left unmatched. This CDR3 contains 16 residues. Per the germline V gene, CDR1 is SEHNR and CDR2 is FQNEAQ (reference sequence). This chain's CDR3 is CASSFSGGAVSDTQYF. CDR3 DNA sequence: TGTGCCAGCAGCTTTAGCGGGGGGGCCGTTTCGGATACGCAGTATTTT.

The rearrangement uses TRBV18 and TRBJ2-1, with D possibly being TRBD1 (5 bases). V lost 3 bases and J 0 bases, leaving 9 bases between the germline ends. The CDR3 sequence is 15 residues long. Germline V lookup: CDR1 KGHSH, CDR2 LQKENI. This chain's CDR3 is CASSPARDSYNEQFF. The CDR3 nucleotides are TGTGCCAGCTCACCGGCCAGGGACTCCTACAATGAGCAGTTCTTC. The full variable domain, its missing parts supplied by reference TRBV18 and TRBJ2-1, is NAGVMQNPRHLVRRRGQEARLRCSPMKGHSHVYWYRQLPEEGLKFMVYLQKENIIDESGMPKERFSAEFPKEGPSILRIQQVVRGDSAAYFCASSPARDSYNEQFFGPGTRLTVL.

The V gene is TRBV5-1, the J gene TRBJ1-1; the match to TRBD1 covers 8 bases. Germline V gene sequence: CDR1 SGHRS, CDR2 YFSETQ. V lost 0 bases and J lost 3; bases outside the gene matches: 10. The CDR3 contains 17 residues. CDR3 protein: CASSLGPTGAGDTEAFF. As DNA, the CDR3 is TGCGCCAGCAGCTTGGGGCCGACAGGGGCAGGTGACACTGAAGCTTTCTTT.